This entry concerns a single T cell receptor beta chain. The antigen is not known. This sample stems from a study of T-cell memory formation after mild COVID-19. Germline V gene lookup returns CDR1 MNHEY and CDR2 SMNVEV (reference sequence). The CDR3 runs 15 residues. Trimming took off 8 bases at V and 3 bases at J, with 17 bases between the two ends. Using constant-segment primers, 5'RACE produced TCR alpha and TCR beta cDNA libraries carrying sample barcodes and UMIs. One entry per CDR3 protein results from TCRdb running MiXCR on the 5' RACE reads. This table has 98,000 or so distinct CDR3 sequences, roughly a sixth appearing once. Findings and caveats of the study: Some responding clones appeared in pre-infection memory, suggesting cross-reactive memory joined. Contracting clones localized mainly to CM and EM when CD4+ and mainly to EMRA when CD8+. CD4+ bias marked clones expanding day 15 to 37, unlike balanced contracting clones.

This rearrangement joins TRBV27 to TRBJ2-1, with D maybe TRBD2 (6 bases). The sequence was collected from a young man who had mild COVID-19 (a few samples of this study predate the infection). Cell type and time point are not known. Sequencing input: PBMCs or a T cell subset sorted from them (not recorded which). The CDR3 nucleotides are TGTGCCAGCCAACTAGCTGGGGACCGCTACAATGAGCAGTTCTTC. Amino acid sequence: CASQLAGDRYNEQFF.